Below, 23 T cell receptor beta chains from the same sample are listed, as sequenced in a study of OX40 agonist ivuxolimab in advanced cancers. Profiled with immunoSEQ multiplex PCR; TCRdb holds only in-frame clones, not every one. The table has around 97,000 clones, roughly 80% seen once. The source material was CD4+ or CD8+ T cells sorted from blood, sampled in a trial of the OX40 agonist ivuxolimab. The receptors were sampled from an adult with an advanced solid tumor such as melanoma, head and neck, liver or kidney cancer.

This rearrangement joins TRBV4-3 to TRBJ1-6, with D tentatively TRBD1 (5 bases). This CDR3 contains 15 residues. Germline loops: CDR1 LGHNA, CDR2 YSLEER. Trimming cost V 0 bases and J 5 bases, with 8 bases left between them. CDR3 nucleotide sequence: TGCGCCAGCAGCCAAGAAAAGGGGAATAATTCACCCCTCCACTTT. This encodes CASSQEKGNNSPLHF.

The V gene is TRBV7-9, the J gene TRBJ2-2, with D unresolved. Germline-derived CDR1 and CDR2 are SEHNR and FQNEAQ (reference sequence). The V end lost 5 bases, the J end lost 6 bases, and 10 bases lay between the germline ends. The CDR3 totals 13 residues. The CDR3 loop is CASSLSVSGELFF. The CDR3 nucleotides are TGTGCCAGCAGCCTTAGTGTCTCCGGGGAGCTGTTTTTT.

This chain links TRBV6-4 with TRBJ1-2, with 7 bases that match TRBD1. Germline loops: CDR1 MRHNA, CDR2 SNTAGT. This CDR3 contains 20 residues. With 2 bases clipped from V and 4 bases from J, the junction kept 22 bases outside the gene matches. The chain's CDR3 is CASSDLIRPGTADWGYGYTF. CDR3 nucleotides: TGTGCCAGCAGTGACCTTATTCGTCCCGGGACAGCCGACTGGGGCTATGGCTACACCTTC.

The V gene is TRBV6-1, the J gene TRBJ1-2; the D is unclear. The V gene's germline CDR1 is MNHNS and CDR2 SASEGT. The V and J ends lost 2 bases and 4 bases respectively, with 5 bases between them. This CDR3 has 12 residues. In nucleotides, the CDR3 is TGTGCCAGCAGTGAAACATCCTATGGCTACACCTTC. This gives the protein CASSETSYGYTF.

DNA of the CDR3: TGCGCCAGCAGCACAACAGGGGACCTCACTGAAGCTTTCTTT. Amino acid sequence: CASSTTGDLTEAFF. This chain uses TRBV5-1 with TRBJ1-1; TRBD1 agrees at 7 bases. V shed 4 bases and J 4 bases; nucleotides not matched to a gene: 7. Germline CDR1 reads SGHRS; CDR2 reads YFSETQ. The CDR3 spans 14 residues.

The chain recombines TRBV6-5 with TRBJ2-7, with D unresolved. The CDR3 contains 14 residues. The germline V and J ends were trimmed by 0 bases and 2 bases, with 8 bases remaining between them. From germline, CDR1 is MNHEY and CDR2 SVGAGI. DNA of the CDR3: TGTGCCAGCAGTTACTCGAGTGTACCCTACGAGCAGTACTTC. Residues: CASSYSSVPYEQYF.

There are a few counts of this clone. The V gene is TRBV6-1, the J gene TRBJ1-4; maybe TRBD1 (6 bases). This CDR3 is built from 14 residues. Germline lookup yields CDR1 MNHNS and CDR2 SASEGT. The germline V and J ends were trimmed by 5 bases and 7 bases, with 14 bases remaining between them. The CDR3 spells CASSPGAQGEKLFF. The CDR3 DNA reads TGTGCCAGCAGTCCAGGGGCCCAGGGTGAAAAACTGTTTTTT.

In this sample, this clone turned up once. This chain links TRBV30 with TRBJ2-3, with 8 bases identical to TRBD2. Germline CDR1 is GTSNPN and CDR2 is SVGIG (reference sequence). After removal of 2 bases from V and 3 bases from J, the junction contained 1 base not matched to a gene. There are 13 residues in the CDR3. The CDR3 region has the DNA TGTGCCTGGAGTTCGGGGGGGACAGATACGCAGTATTTT. Protein product: CAWSSGGTDTQYF.

The rearrangement links TRBV18 to TRBJ2-2, with D uncertain. Trimming stripped 6 bases from V and 4 bases from J, with 15 bases between. Germline lookup yields CDR1 KGHSH and CDR2 LQKENI. This CDR3 has 15 amino acids. The CDR3, as DNA: TGTGCCAGCTCTCCCAAAATAACAGCCACCGGGGAGCTGTTTTTT. Its translation: CASSPKITATGELFF.

CDR3 in amino acids: CASSATQGVGNSPLHF. In nucleotides, the CDR3 is TGTGCCAGCAGTGCGACACAGGGGGTAGGAAATTCACCCCTCCACTTT. The chain has TRBV6-1 and TRBJ1-6, with TRBD1 matching over 8 bases. Germline V gene sequence: CDR1 MNHNS, CDR2 SASEGT. The CDR3 covers 16 residues. Trimming at V came to 4 bases and at J to 7 bases, leaving 9 bases not matched to a gene.

The chain couples TRBV11-2 to TRBJ2-1, with a possible D match to TRBD2 (5 bases). The CDR3 runs to 15 residues. V was trimmed by 3 bases and J by 5 bases, leaving 14 bases between them. The V gene's germline CDR1 is SGHAT and CDR2 FQNNGV. CDR3 region: CASSFPRRRDNEQFF. The CDR3 coding sequence is TGTGCCAGCAGCTTTCCCCGGAGGAGAGACAATGAGCAGTTCTTC.

Comments on this clone: At one end the junction does not follow the germline gene, possibly because of a read error. This chain joins TRBV15 and TRBJ2-7, with D possibly being TRBD1 (5 bases). The length of the CDR3 is 12 residues. Germline loops: CDR1 LNHNV, CDR2 YYDKDF (reference sequence). The CDR3 sequence is CATSRDRAGLDF. CDR3 DNA sequence: TGTGCCACCAGCAGAGATCGAGCAGGGCTAGACTTC.

The chain recombines TRBV5-1 with TRBJ2-7; D is perhaps TRBD1 (6 bases). This CDR3 region has 14 residues. Trimming shortened V by 0 bases and J by 3 bases, and 10 bases separated the two germline ends. Germline-derived CDR1 and CDR2 are SGHRS and YFSETQ. The CDR3 sequence: CASSLVQGNYEQYF. Here the CDR3 DNA reads TGCGCCAGCAGCTTGGTCCAGGGGAACTACGAGCAGTACTTC.

The chain joins TRBV11-2 to TRBJ2-7, with 9 bases fitting TRBD2. The junction had 16 bases not matched to a gene; V was cut back by 5 bases and J by 5 bases. The CDR3 is 17 residues long. Per germline, CDR1 SGHAT and CDR2 FQNNGV. The CDR3 protein is CASSRDGWREGVDEQYF. CDR3 DNA: TGTGCCAGCAGCCGGGATGGCTGGCGGGAGGGGGTTGACGAGCAGTACTTC. The full variable domain, with the rest looked up from reference TRBV11-2 and TRBJ2-7, is EAGVAQSPRYKIIEKRQSVAFWCNPISGHATLYWYQQILGQGPKLLIQFQNNGVVDDSQLPKDRFSAERLKGVDSTLKIQPAKLEDSAVYLCASSRDGWREGVDEQYFGPGTRLTVT.

The rearrangement uses TRBV2 and TRBJ2-1, with 13 bases aligning to TRBD2. The V segment lost 7 bases and the J segment 4 bases; nucleotides outside the gene matches: 4. This CDR3 is 15 amino acids long. Germline-derived CDR1 and CDR2 are SNHLY and FYNNEI. The CDR3 nucleotides read TGTGCCAGCACTCAACTAGCGGGAGGGTACAATGAGCAGTTCTTC. Amino acid sequence: CASTQLAGGYNEQFF.

The rearrangement uses TRBV18 and TRBJ2-1; D is possibly TRBD1 (5 bases). Germline assignment: CDR1 KGHSH and CDR2 LQKENI. The V end was cut by 4 bases, the J end by 5 bases, with 9 bases between. This CDR3 is built from 13 residues. The CDR3 here is CASSRTQDNEQFF. The CDR3 nucleotides read TGTGCCAGCTCACGAACACAGGACAATGAGCAGTTCTTC.

The chain combines TRBV2 with TRBJ2-7; perhaps TRBD2 as D (7 bases). The CDR3 is 13 residues long. Germline CDR1 is SNHLY and CDR2 is FYNNEI. The V gene lost 7 bases and the J gene lost 4 bases, with 14 bases spanning the gap. The CDR3 DNA follows: TGTGCCAGCATCCAAGGGGGGGTGTACGAGCAGTACTTC. Translation gives CASIQGGVYEQYF.

The chain couples TRBV7-2 to TRBJ2-7, with 7 bases lining up with TRBD2. After removal of 3 bases from V and 2 bases from J, the junction contained 4 bases not matched to a gene. The V gene's germline CDR1 is SGHTA and CDR2 FQGNSA. This CDR3 has 14 residues. The chain's CDR3 is CASSFSGPTYEQYF. In DNA, the CDR3 is TGTGCCAGCAGCTTTAGCGGGCCCACCTACGAGCAGTACTTC.

Only a few counts were recorded for this clone. The chain combines TRBV4-1 with TRBJ1-2; 9 bases line up with TRBD1. J was trimmed by 6 bases and V by 0 bases; bases with no gene match: 14. Per germline, CDR1 MGHRA and CDR2 YSYEKL. The CDR3 spans 18 residues. CDR3 sequence (DNA): TGCGCCAGCAGCCAAGAATCGGGTGCGGGGACAGGGAAAAATGGCTACACCTTC. Protein product: CASSQESGAGTGKNGYTF.

This clone was counted a few times. The chain employs TRBV2 and TRBJ1-5; unclear D gene. CDR3 length: 13 amino acids. CDR1 is SNHLY and CDR2 is FYNNEI in the germline V gene. Trimming took 7 bases from V and 0 from J, leaving 7 bases between them. The CDR3 DNA is TGTGCCAGCAATCGAGGTAGCAATCAGCCCCAGCATTTT. It codes for CASNRGSNQPQHF.

The chain has TRBV11-2 and TRBJ2-2, with TRBD2 matching over 10 bases. Germline V gene sequence: CDR1 SGHAT, CDR2 FQNNGV. The ends lost 1 base at V and 6 bases at J; junction bases unmatched: 5. The CDR3 totals 16 residues. CDR3 coding DNA: TGTGCCAGCAGCTTAGCAGCGGGAGGGCTGGCCGGGGAGCTGTTTTTT. Encoded protein: CASSLAAGGLAGELFF.

This clone was counted once. The chain is built from TRBV30 and TRBJ2-4, with 12 bases aligning to TRBD2. Germline V gene lookup returns CDR1 GTSNPN and CDR2 SVGIG (reference sequence). Trimming at V came to 3 bases and at J to 0 bases, leaving 21 bases not matched to a gene. The CDR3 has 22 residues. DNA for the CDR3: TGTGCCTGGAGACGCGCTAGCGGGAGGGCCTCACGACCGACCCTAGCCAAAAACATTCAGTACTTC. Translating gives CAWRRASGRASRPTLAKNIQYF.

This sequence joins TRBV6-1 and TRBJ2-2; D call uncertain. The germline CDR1 and CDR2 sequences are MNHNS and SASEGT. This CDR3 is 15 amino acids long. V lost 7 bases and J lost 0, with 12 bases in between. This CDR3 reads CASTSLPANTGELFF. CDR3 in DNA: TGTGCCAGCACTTCCCTACCCGCGAACACCGGGGAGCTGTTTTTT.